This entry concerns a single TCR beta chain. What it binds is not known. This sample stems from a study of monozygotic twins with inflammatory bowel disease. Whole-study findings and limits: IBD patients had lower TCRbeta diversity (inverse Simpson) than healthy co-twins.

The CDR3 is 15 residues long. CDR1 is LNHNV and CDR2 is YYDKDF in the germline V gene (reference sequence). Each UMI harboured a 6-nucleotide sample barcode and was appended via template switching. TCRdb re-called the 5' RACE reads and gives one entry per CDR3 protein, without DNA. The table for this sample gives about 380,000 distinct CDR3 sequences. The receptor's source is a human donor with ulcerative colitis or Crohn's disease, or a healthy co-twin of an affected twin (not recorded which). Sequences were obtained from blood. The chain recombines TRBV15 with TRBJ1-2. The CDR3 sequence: CATSRDFAVSYGYTF.